Listed here are 32 T cell receptor beta chains from one sample, sequenced in a study of blood T cell repertoires in COVID-19. Sequenced by immunoSEQ multiplex PCR; TCRdb stores in-frame clones only, minus some. Among 200,000 to 250,000 clones listed, around 90% were seen once. Sequences were obtained from PBMCs or T cells enriched from blood (not recorded which). Receptors originate from a young man who had been exposed to COVID-19.

V gene TRBV6-2 or TRBV6-3 combines with J gene TRBJ1-2, with D maybe TRBD1 (6 bases). Trimming removed 2 bases from V and 0 bases from J, with 16 bases in between. Germline V gene lookup returns CDR1 MNHEY and CDR2 SVGEGT. CDR3 size: 17 residues. CDR3 coding DNA: TGTGCCAGCAGTTACCGGCAGGGGCACATGTCTAACTATGGCTACACCTTC. Amino acid sequence: CASSYRQGHMSNYGYTF.

Details on this clone: Other DNA sequences within the sample encode an identical CDR3. V gene TRBV12-3 or TRBV12-4 combines with J gene TRBJ2-7; 8 nucleotides line up with TRBD1. CDR3 length equals 13 residues. Trimming cost V 8 bases and J 3 bases; bases outside gene matches: 6. As DNA, the CDR3 is TGTGCCAGCTCTCCGGGGACAGGCTACGAGCAGTACTTC. This sequence encodes CASSPGTGYEQYF.

The chain recombines TRBV5-6 with TRBJ1-2; D gene uncertain. Trimming cost V 2 bases and J 5 bases, with 19 bases left between them. Germline lookup yields CDR1 SGHDT and CDR2 YYEEEE. This CDR3 region has 16 residues. The CDR3 sequence is CASSLASQVSWYGYTF. CDR3 nucleotide sequence: TGTGCCAGCAGCTTAGCCAGCCAGGTTAGTTGGTATGGCTACACCTTC.

The chain has TRBV9 and TRBJ2-2; perhaps TRBD1 as D (6 bases). Germline-derived CDR1 and CDR2 are SGDLS and YYNGEE. This CDR3 spans 15 amino acids. V was pared by 0 bases and J by 4 bases, with 10 bases between. CDR3 residues: CASSVATGITGELFF. The CDR3 DNA follows: TGTGCCAGCAGCGTAGCTACAGGGATCACCGGGGAGCTGTTTTTT. Supplemented by reference TRBV9 and TRBJ2-2, the full variable domain reads DSGVTQTPKHLITATGQRVTLRCSPRSGDLSVYWYQQSLDQGLQFLIQYYNGEERAKGNILERFSAQQFPDLHSELNLSSLELGDSALYFCASSVATGITGELFFGEGSRLTVL.

V and J are TRBV30 and TRBJ1-5, with 7 nucleotides matching TRBD1. The CDR3 length is 15 residues. The ends lost 3 bases at V and 5 bases at J; junction bases unmatched: 10. Germline lookup yields CDR1 GTSNPN and CDR2 SVGIG (reference sequence). The CDR3, as DNA: TGTGCCTGGAGCCCGACAGGGCACTTCCATCAGCCCCAGCATTTT. This gives the protein CAWSPTGHFHQPQHF.

The rearrangement links TRBV30 to TRBJ1-2; weak D call: TRBD1 (6 bases). This CDR3 has 13 amino acids. The V end was cut by 1 base, the J end by 1 base, with 7 bases between. From germline, CDR1 is GTSNPN and CDR2 SVGIG (reference sequence). CDR3 loop: CAWSADSNYGYTF. CDR3 coding DNA: TGTGCCTGGAGTGCGGACAGTAACTATGGCTACACCTTC.

This chain connects TRBV7-9 to TRBJ2-6, with TRBD1 identical over 9 bases. Germline V gene lookup returns CDR1 SEHNR and CDR2 FQNEAQ (reference sequence). The V and J ends lost 1 base and 2 bases, in that order; junction bases with no gene match: 0. This CDR3 contains 16 residues. CDR3 protein: CASSLGTGAGANVLTF. The DNA of the CDR3 is TGTGCCAGCAGCTTAGGGACAGGGGCTGGGGCCAACGTCCTGACTTTC.

The rearrangement uses TRBV29-1 and TRBJ2-1, with D tentatively TRBD2 (6 bases). The CDR3 loop spans 14 amino acids. V dropped 1 base and J dropped 4 bases, with 11 bases sitting between them. Looked up from germline, CDR1 is SQVTM and CDR2 is ANQGSEA. Written as DNA, the CDR3 is TGCAGCGTTGAAGGTCGGGGGAGGTACAATGAGCAGTTCTTC. It is translated as CSVEGRGRYNEQFF.

V usage is TRBV11-3 and J usage is TRBJ2-1; D may be TRBD1 (5 bases). Germline V gives CDR1 SGHNT, CDR2 YENEEA. Trimming cost V 1 base and J 5 bases, with 9 bases left between them. CDR3 length equals 14 residues. CDR3 region: CASSLGRANNEQFF. As DNA, the CDR3 is TGTGCCAGCAGCTTAGGCAGGGCCAACAATGAGCAGTTCTTC.

CDR3 in amino acids: CASSLGTGKETQYF. CDR3 in DNA: TGTGCCAGCAGCTTGGGGACAGGGAAAGAGACCCAGTACTTC. The chain recombines TRBV5-4 with TRBJ2-5, with 8 bases that match TRBD1. The CDR3 spans 14 residues. With 0 bases clipped from V and 3 bases from J, the junction kept 1 base outside the gene matches. CDR1 is SGHNT, CDR2 YYREEE, per germline (reference sequence).

The chain is built from TRBV4-2 and TRBJ1-2; possibly TRBD1 for D (6 bases). The germline V gene encodes CDR1 LGHNA and CDR2 YNFKEQ. V was shortened by 3 bases and J by 4 bases, with 15 bases between the two germline ends. The CDR3 covers 15 residues. Here the CDR3 reads CASSHARDTGYGYTF. The DNA for the CDR3 is TGTGCCAGCAGCCACGCCCGGGACACCGGCTATGGCTACACCTTC.

The chain uses TRBV7-8 and TRBJ2-7, with a weak D call TRBD2 (5 bases). CDR1 SGHVS and CDR2 FQNEAQ come from the germline V gene. Trimming removed 5 bases at V and 3 bases at J, with 14 bases between. This CDR3 comprises 14 residues. The CDR3 DNA is TGTGCCAGCAGCCCGAGGGCGGACGGCTACGAGCAGTACTTC. Its translation: CASSPRADGYEQYF.

The gene calls are TRBV19 and TRBJ2-7; TRBD1 is a possible D gene (6 bases). CDR1 and CDR2 from the germline V gene are LNHDA and SQIVND (reference sequence). The CDR3 has 14 residues. Trimming removed 3 bases from V and 5 bases from J, with 14 bases in between. The chain's CDR3 is CASSIQWTADEQYF. The CDR3 DNA reads TGTGCCAGTAGTATCCAGTGGACAGCGGACGAGCAGTACTTC.

The rearrangement joins TRBV18 to TRBJ1-4; D is perhaps TRBD1 (5 bases). The CDR3 sequence is 16 residues long. The germline CDR1 and CDR2 sequences are KGHSH and LQKENI. V gave up 1 base and J gave up 0 bases, with 9 bases separating them. CDR3 loop: CASSPRQTTTNEKLFF. The CDR3 DNA follows: TGTGCCAGCTCACCACGACAGACCACAACTAATGAAAAACTGTTTTTT.

The V and J genes are TRBV27 and TRBJ2-5, with 10 positions matching TRBD1. Germline lookup yields CDR1 MNHEY and CDR2 SMNVEV (reference sequence). The CDR3 runs to 17 residues. V lost 2 bases, J lost 2 bases, and 8 bases stayed unmatched. CDR3 residues: CASSLRGQGRYQETQYF. CDR3 nucleotides: TGTGCCAGCAGTTTACGGGGACAGGGGCGGTATCAAGAGACCCAGTACTTC.

The chain combines TRBV14 with TRBJ1-6; D might be TRBD1 (6 bases). From germline, CDR1 is SGHDN and CDR2 FVKESK. CDR3 length: 15 amino acids. Trimming shortened V by 3 bases and J by 0 bases, and 6 bases separated the two germline ends. The CDR3 spells CASSQDSSYNSPLHF. CDR3 in DNA: TGTGCCAGCAGCCAGGACAGCTCCTATAATTCACCCCTCCACTTT. Full variable domain (rest looked up from reference TRBV14 and TRBJ1-6): EAGVTQFPSHSVIEKGQTVTLRCDPISGHDNLYWYRRVMGKEIKFLLHFVKESKQDESGMPNNRFLAERTGGTYSTLKVQPAELEDSGVYFCASSQDSSYNSPLHFGNGTRLTVT.

This rearrangement joins TRBV5-4 to TRBJ2-1; 8 bases are a match to TRBD1. The J segment lost 6 bases and the V segment lost 4 bases, leaving 6 bases of the junction unmatched. The CDR3 covers 14 residues. Per the germline V gene, CDR1 is SGHNT and CDR2 is YYREEE (reference sequence). The DNA for the CDR3 is TGTGCCAGCAGCCCGAGCGACAGGGGCAATGAGCAGTTCTTC. Protein: CASSPSDRGNEQFF.

The chain is built from TRBV6-5 and TRBJ2-3; D unresolved. Germline lookup yields CDR1 MNHEY and CDR2 SVGAGI. V was pared by 1 base and J by 6 bases, with 8 bases between. CDR3 length equals 13 residues. The CDR3 DNA reads as TGTGCCAGCAGTTACTACCTAGGTGATACGCAGTATTTT. The encoded protein is CASSYYLGDTQYF.

The V call is TRBV7-8, the J call TRBJ1-5; D is ambiguous. The V gene lost 2 bases and the J gene lost 0 bases, with 14 bases spanning the gap. The CDR3 is 17 amino acids. Germline lookup yields CDR1 SGHVS and CDR2 FQNEAQ. CDR3 amino acids: CASSLRHSETSNQPQHF. DNA of the CDR3: TGTGCCAGCAGCTTACGTCACAGTGAAACTAGCAATCAGCCCCAGCATTTT. Full variable domain (rest looked up from reference TRBV7-8 and TRBJ1-5): GAGVSQSPRYKVAKRGQDVALRCDPISGHVSLFWYQQALGQGPEFLTYFQNEAQLDKSGLPSDRFFAERPEGSVSTLKIQRTQQEDSAVYLCASSLRHSETSNQPQHFGDGTRLSIL.

The chain uses TRBV18 and TRBJ2-7; tentatively, D is TRBD2 (5 bases). The CDR3 contains 13 residues. Germline-derived CDR1 and CDR2 are KGHSH and LQKENI. V was trimmed by 3 bases and J by 1 base, leaving 7 bases between them. The DNA for the CDR3 is TGTGCCAGCTCACCGGAGGTTTCCTACGAGCAGTACTTC. This codes for CASSPEVSYEQYF.

The chain is built from TRBV6-1 and TRBJ2-6; the D is unclear. In germline, CDR1 is MNHNS, CDR2 SASEGT. V was shortened by 1 base and J by 2 bases, with 12 bases between the two germline ends. The CDR3 runs 17 residues. This CDR3 is CASSEVPHLAGANVLTF. CDR3 nucleotides: TGTGCCAGCAGTGAAGTCCCCCACCTAGCTGGGGCCAACGTCCTGACTTTC.

This sequence joins TRBV7-9 and TRBJ2-3; possibly TRBD1 for D (5 bases). Germline-derived CDR1 and CDR2 are SEHNR and FQNEAQ (reference sequence). V gave up 2 bases and J gave up 4 bases, with 16 bases separating them. This CDR3 spans 16 amino acids. Written as DNA, the CDR3 is TGTGCCAGCAGCTTAAATGGGCAGGGTCCTGCAGATACGCAGTATTTT. Its protein is CASSLNGQGPADTQYF.

There are a few counts of this clone. The gene calls are TRBV7-9 and TRBJ2-1; 8 positions match TRBD2. With V trimmed by 6 bases and J by 1 base, 2 bases remained unmatched. This CDR3 comprises 14 residues. Germline V gene lookup returns CDR1 SEHNR and CDR2 FQNEAQ (reference sequence). The CDR3 protein is CASSGGGSYNEQFF. The CDR3 DNA reads TGTGCCAGCAGTGGCGGGGGGTCCTACAATGAGCAGTTCTTC.

The chain couples TRBV4-1 to TRBJ2-3; 9 bases map to TRBD1. Germline values: CDR1 MGHRA, CDR2 YSYEKL. This CDR3 contains 17 residues. V lost 2 bases to trimming and J lost 2 bases; unmatched junction nucleotides: 8. The DNA for the CDR3 is TGCGCCAGCAGCCAATTATACCGGGACAGGGTCACAGATACGCAGTATTTT. Translating it yields CASSQLYRDRVTDTQYF.

The chain combines TRBV7-6 with TRBJ2-2; maybe TRBD1 (5 bases). The CDR3 spans 15 residues. V lost 2 bases to trimming and J lost 1 base, with 8 bases between them. CDR1 is SGHVS and CDR2 is FNYEAQ in the germline V gene. The CDR3 spells CASSLRGLNTGELFF. The CDR3 region has the DNA TGTGCCAGCAGCTTAAGGGGTCTGAACACCGGGGAGCTGTTTTTT.

The sample holds a few counts of this clone. The genes are TRBV6-4 and TRBJ2-5, with D tentatively TRBD2 (6 bases). The germline gives CDR1 MRHNA, CDR2 SNTAGT. V lost 2 bases, J lost 6 bases, and 16 bases lay in between. The CDR3 consists of 15 residues. DNA of the CDR3: TGTGCCAGCAGTGACACCCCCGATGGGGGGAAGACCCAGTACTTC. Residues: CASSDTPDGGKTQYF.

This rearrangement joins TRBV7-9 to TRBJ2-3; no clear D gene. Per germline, CDR1 SEHNR and CDR2 FQNEAQ (reference sequence). The CDR3 runs 15 residues. Trimming took 7 bases from V and 0 from J, leaving 14 bases between them. CDR3 protein: CASTPYQESTDTQYF. The DNA for the CDR3 is TGTGCCAGCACCCCGTATCAAGAGAGCACAGATACGCAGTATTTT.

The chain is built from TRBV4-3 and TRBJ2-7, with a tentative D call TRBD2 (5 bases). The V end lost 4 bases, the J end lost 6 bases, and 19 bases lay between the germline ends. CDR3 size: 15 residues. Germline loops: CDR1 LGHNA, CDR2 YSLEER. In DNA, the CDR3 is TGCGCCAGCAGCCCTGGGGTCGGCAGCGGTGTCGAGCAGTACTTC. Protein product: CASSPGVGSGVEQYF.

This chain joins TRBV10-2 and TRBJ2-5, with a weak D call TRBD1 (6 bases). Between the trimmed V and J ends, which lost 4 bases and 4 bases, there was a span of 10 bases. This CDR3 is built from 13 residues. Germline values: CDR1 WSHSY, CDR2 SAAADI. In DNA form, the CDR3 reads TGCGCCAGCAGTGTCCAGGGGCGAGAGACCCAGTACTTC. This translates into CASSVQGRETQYF.

This clone has only one observation. The chain links TRBV19 to TRBJ1-4; D gene ambiguous. V shed 4 bases and J shed 5 bases, with 20 bases lying between them. The CDR3 runs 17 residues. Germline V gene sequence: CDR1 LNHDA, CDR2 SQIVND (reference sequence). The CDR3 protein is CASSSPHRTAGNEKLFF. The CDR3 nucleotides are TGTGCCAGTAGTAGCCCCCATCGGACGGCGGGCAATGAAAAACTGTTTTTT.

The gene calls are TRBV18 and TRBJ1-1; TRBD1 is a possible D gene (5 bases). Germline V CDR1 and CDR2: KGHSH, LQKENI. The CDR3 sequence is 19 residues long. Trimming cost V 6 bases and J 0 bases, with 26 bases left between them. The CDR3 here is CASSFRRGQGREMNTEAFF. The CDR3 DNA reads as TGTGCCAGCTCGTTTCGACGCGGACAAGGGCGGGAGATGAACACTGAAGCTTTCTTT.

The chain couples TRBV11-2 to TRBJ1-2; 9 bases are shared with TRBD1. The CDR3 length is 16 residues. Losses at the gene ends were 2 bases for V and 3 bases for J; bases not matched to a gene: 7. Germline V CDR1 and CDR2: SGHAT, FQNNGV. The CDR3 sequence is CASSLSRRTGDYGYTF. CDR3 DNA sequence: TGTGCCAGCAGCTTATCCCGGAGGACAGGGGACTATGGCTACACCTTC.